This TCR beta chain originates from a study of blood T cell repertoires in COVID-19. At the level of the study: The origin of the acute and convalescent COVID-19 samples was the United States, Italy and Spain. The analysed material was cDNA or gDNA that came from T cells, B-cell-depleted T cells, or PBMCs.

Original data processing: For nucleated cells, counts were estimated from reference gene primer amplification. Here immunoSEQ multiplex PCR was the method, and the copy in TCRdb shows in-frame clones only, minus some. V, J and clone size are those of that table, while D and trimming were read from the DNA. The data contain more than 50,000 clones, 85% of them singletons. The CDR3 spans 15 residues. V was pared by 1 base and J by 8 bases, with 5 bases of the junction left unmatched. Germline values: CDR1 SGHDN, CDR2 FVKESK. The sequence was obtained from a human donor in a cohort sampled during active COVID-19. The sample was peripheral blood. This sequence joins TRBV14 and TRBJ1-6, with 7 bases aligning to TRBD1. The CDR3: CASSQAGQIHSPLHF. The CDR3 DNA follows: TGTGCCAGCAGCCAAGCGGGACAGATCCATTCACCCCTCCACTTT. Based on the CDR3 plus reference TRBV14 and TRBJ1-6, the full variable domain is EAGVTQFPSHSVIEKGQTVTLRCDPISGHDNLYWYRRVMGKEIKFLLHFVKESKQDESGMPNNRFLAERTGGTYSTLKVQPAELEDSGVYFCASSQAGQIHSPLHFGNGTRLTVT.